The 27 T cell receptor beta chains reported below all come from one sample, sequenced in a study of blood T cell repertoires in COVID-19. Here immunoSEQ multiplex PCR was the method, and the copy in TCRdb shows in-frame clones only, minus some. The sample shows approximately 50,000 clones, approximately 85% of them seen only once. Sequences were obtained from peripheral blood. All receptors come from a human donor in a cohort sampled during active COVID-19.

This chain connects TRBV6-4 to TRBJ2-2, with D possibly TRBD2 on 6 matching bases. Trimming stripped 5 bases from V and 6 bases from J, with 13 bases between. CDR3 length: 14 residues. Germline V CDR1 and CDR2: MRHNA, SNTAGT. The CDR3 protein is CASSWTTRPGELFF. CDR3 sequence (DNA): TGTGCCAGCAGTTGGACTACCCGTCCCGGGGAGCTGTTTTTT.

The chain has TRBV30 and TRBJ1-2; a weak D match, TRBD1 (5 bases). V was pared by 0 bases and J by 0 bases, with 14 bases between. There are 16 residues in the CDR3. Germline CDR1 is GTSNPN and CDR2 is SVGIG (reference sequence). CDR3 bases: TGTGCCTGGAGTGTACCTTGGGGAGGGGCTAACTATGGCTACACCTTC. This sequence encodes CAWSVPWGGANYGYTF.

The V call is TRBV14, the J call TRBJ2-5; 8 bases are a match to TRBD2. The germline CDR1 and CDR2 sequences are SGHDN and FVKESK. The trim removed 4 bases at V and 4 bases at J, leaving 11 bases unmatched. The CDR3 extends over 16 amino acids. CDR3 amino acids: CASSRSGGASGETQYF. The CDR3 DNA reads TGTGCCAGCAGCCGCTCGGGGGGGGCGTCTGGAGAGACCCAGTACTTC.

The rearrangement uses TRBV3-1 (or the pseudogene TRBV3-2) and TRBJ2-7; weak D call: TRBD2 (6 bases). Germline values: CDR1 LGHDT, CDR2 YNNKEL (reference sequence). This CDR3 contains 14 residues. The V end was cut by 1 base, the J end by 5 bases, with 12 bases between. In nucleotides, the CDR3 is TGTGCCAGCAGCCAAGTCGGGAGTAGAAACGAGCAGTACTTC. Amino acids: CASSQVGSRNEQYF.

V usage is TRBV7-9 and J usage is TRBJ1-2; TRBD1 matches 9 bases. Trimming at V came to 5 bases and at J to 7 bases, leaving 11 bases not matched to a gene. Germline V gene lookup returns CDR1 SEHNR and CDR2 FQNEAQ (reference sequence). This CDR3 has 15 residues. The CDR3 DNA is TGTGCCAGCAGCCCTCCCGGGACAGGGTGGGGTGGCTACACCTTC. This encodes CASSPPGTGWGGYTF.

CDR3 amino acids: CASSLETVRAYEQYF. CDR3 coding DNA: TGCGCCAGCAGCTTGGAAACAGTAAGAGCCTACGAGCAGTACTTC. The J gene is TRBJ2-7, the V gene TRBV5-1; no clear D gene. CDR1 is SGHRS, CDR2 YFSETQ, per germline. The CDR3 contains 15 residues. V gave up 0 bases and J gave up 2 bases, with 12 bases separating them. The complete variable domain, with remaining parts taken from reference TRBV5-1 and TRBJ2-7, reads KAGVTQTPRYLIKTRGQQVTLSCSPISGHRSVSWYQQTPGQGLQFLFEYFSETQRNKGNFPGRFSGRQFSNSRSEMNVSTLELGDSALYLCASSLETVRAYEQYFGPGTRLTVT.

This chain connects TRBV3-1 (or the pseudogene TRBV3-2) to TRBJ2-7; the match to TRBD2 covers 9 bases. CDR1 and CDR2 from the germline V gene are LGHDT and YNNKEL (reference sequence). The CDR3 consists of 17 residues. V dropped 2 bases and J dropped 1; count of bases not matched to a gene: 9. The CDR3 DNA follows: TGTGCCAGCAGCCAACGGGTAGCGGGAGCCGCATCCTACGAGCAGTACTTC. Translated: CASSQRVAGAASYEQYF.

The V gene is TRBV19, the J gene TRBJ2-3, with TRBD1 identical over 8 bases. This CDR3 has 14 residues. Germline lookup yields CDR1 LNHDA and CDR2 SQIVND (reference sequence). After removal of 5 bases from V and 6 bases from J, the junction contained 7 bases not matched to a gene. The CDR3 DNA follows: TGTGCCAGTAGTGAGAGACAGGGGCGGGATACGCAGTATTTT. It encodes CASSERQGRDTQYF.

In its sample, this clone was seen once. This rearrangement joins TRBV7-9 to TRBJ1-5, with D perhaps TRBD1 (6 bases). Trimming removed 5 bases from V and 1 base from J, with 9 bases in between. The V gene's germline CDR1 is SEHNR and CDR2 FQNEAQ (reference sequence). The CDR3 is made up of 14 amino acids. The chain's CDR3 is CASSRQDSNQPQHF. The CDR3 DNA follows: TGTGCCAGCAGCCGACAGGACAGCAATCAGCCCCAGCATTTT.

This clone is a singleton in its sample. J is TRBJ1-4 and V is TRBV24-1; no reliable D call. Germline V gives CDR1 KGHDR, CDR2 SFDVKD. V lost 9 bases, J lost 4 bases, and 8 bases lay in between. The CDR3 is 12 amino acids. The CDR3 DNA reads TGTGCCACCCCTAGAAATAATGAAAAACTGTTTTTT. Translation gives CATPRNNEKLFF.

V gene TRBV4-2 combines with J gene TRBJ2-1, with 9 bases aligning to TRBD2. V lost 1 base, J lost 10 bases, and 23 bases stayed unmatched. The V gene's germline CDR1 is LGHNA and CDR2 YNFKEQ. The CDR3 has 20 amino acids. The CDR3 region is CASSQVEGLAGPPARREQFF. The CDR3 DNA reads TGTGCCAGCAGCCAAGTAGAGGGTCTAGCGGGACCTCCGGCGCGTCGCGAGCAGTTCTTC.

The rearrangement joins TRBV6-1 to TRBJ1-5, with a possible D match to TRBD1 (5 bases). Germline CDR1 is MNHNS and CDR2 is SASEGT. The V end lost 1 base, the J end lost 6 bases, and 7 bases lay between the germline ends. This CDR3 is 13 amino acids long. The CDR3 spells CASSEGGGQPQHF. The CDR3 coding sequence is TGTGCCAGCAGTGAAGGGGGCGGTCAGCCCCAGCATTTT.

The rearrangement uses TRBV30 and TRBJ2-3, with TRBD2 matching 8 bases. This CDR3 is built from 16 residues. V was clipped by 2 bases and J by 2 bases; unmatched bases: 9. Germline-derived CDR1 and CDR2 are GTSNPN and SVGIG (reference sequence). For the CDR3, the DNA is TGTGCCTGGAGTTACGGGGGGGGTCCAACCACAGATACGCAGTATTTT. Translation: CAWSYGGGPTTDTQYF.

This clone was detected a few times. The chain combines TRBV7-8 with TRBJ2-7, with 9 bases matching TRBD2. V lost 2 bases and J lost 3; bases outside the gene matches: 2. The CDR3 consists of 14 residues. The germline V gene encodes CDR1 SGHVS and CDR2 FQNEAQ. The CDR3 loop is CASSLRLADYEQYF. Here the CDR3 DNA reads TGTGCCAGCAGCTTAAGACTAGCGGACTACGAGCAGTACTTC.

The J gene is TRBJ2-1, the V gene TRBV19; TRBD2 might be the D (5 bases). Trimming left V 3 bases short and J 0 bases short, with 6 bases between. This CDR3 comprises 14 residues. In germline, CDR1 is LNHDA, CDR2 SQIVND (reference sequence). The CDR3 DNA is TGTGCCAGTAGTATTGGGAGCTCCTACAATGAGCAGTTCTTC. Amino acid sequence: CASSIGSSYNEQFF.

The rearrangement joins TRBV11-3 to TRBJ1-4; unclear D gene. V lost 5 bases and J lost 5, with 9 bases in between. The CDR3 contains 13 residues. Germline assignment: CDR1 SGHNT and CDR2 YENEEA. The CDR3 reads CASSRSLNEKLFF. CDR3 sequence (DNA): TGTGCCAGCAGCCGGTCGTTGAATGAAAAACTGTTTTTT.

In this sample, this clone is medium-sized. The CDR3 DNA reads TGTGCCAGCAGTTCACGAAGCGGGCTAGACGAGCAGTACTTC. Protein product: CASSSRSGLDEQYF. The gene calls are TRBV27 and TRBJ2-7, with a weak D call TRBD2 (6 bases). CDR3 length equals 14 residues. The germline gives CDR1 MNHEY, CDR2 SMNVEV (reference sequence). Trimming removed 4 bases from V and 5 bases from J, with 15 bases in between.

The chain's CDR3 is CASSPSSYGGETQYF. For the CDR3, the DNA is TGTGCCAGCAGCCCGTCTAGCTATGGAGGAGAGACCCAGTACTTC. V is TRBV9 and J is TRBJ2-5, with D possibly matching TRBD2 (5 bases). V dropped 4 bases and J dropped 4 bases, with 17 bases sitting between them. The CDR3 consists of 15 residues. Germline assignment: CDR1 SGDLS and CDR2 YYNGEE. Looking up the rest from reference TRBV9 and TRBJ2-5 gives the full variable domain: DSGVTQTPKHLITATGQRVTLRCSPRSGDLSVYWYQQSLDQGLQFLIQYYNGEERAKGNILERFSAQQFPDLHSELNLSSLELGDSALYFCASSPSSYGGETQYFGPGTRLLVL.

This clone is a singleton in its sample. This chain connects TRBV7-9 to TRBJ2-1; unclear D gene. Germline CDR1 reads SEHNR; CDR2 reads FQNEAQ (reference sequence). The CDR3 length is 16 residues. V gave up 1 base and J gave up 0 bases, with 10 bases separating them. In DNA, the CDR3 is TGTGCCAGCAGCTTAGAAGAGGCGAGCTCCTACAATGAGCAGTTCTTC. Translated, it gives CASSLEEASSYNEQFF.

This chain joins TRBV7-9 and TRBJ2-7, with D uncertain. Trimming stripped 5 bases from V and 0 bases from J, with 14 bases between. Germline CDR1 SEHNR, CDR2 FQNEAQ (reference sequence). This CDR3 contains 15 residues. The CDR3, as DNA: TGTGCCAGCAGCCCTTACAGTTCGAGCTCCTACGAGCAGTACTTC. Amino acids: CASSPYSSSSYEQYF.

The gene calls are TRBV7-2 and TRBJ1-2, with D possibly TRBD1 on 6 matching bases. V dropped 7 bases and J dropped 0 bases, with 18 bases sitting between them. CDR1 and CDR2 (germline): SGHTA, FQGNSA. This CDR3 has 16 residues. The CDR3 bases are TGTGCCAGCAACTCAAGAGGGGGGGATCCTAACTATGGCTACACCTTC. This codes for CASNSRGGDPNYGYTF.

This clone was seen a handful of times. The rearrangement uses TRBV19 and TRBJ2-1; 9 bases align to TRBD2. J lost 5 bases, V lost 5 bases, and 10 bases had no gene match. This CDR3 comprises 16 residues. The germline CDR1 and CDR2 sequences are LNHDA and SQIVND (reference sequence). Here the CDR3 reads CASSPGSGGIDNEQFF. CDR3 DNA sequence: TGTGCCAGTAGTCCCGGAAGCGGGGGGATCGACAATGAGCAGTTCTTC.

This chain connects TRBV5-1 to TRBJ1-1, with D possibly being TRBD1 (5 bases). The V gene lost 5 bases and the J gene lost 0 bases, with 14 bases spanning the gap. The length of the CDR3 is 15 residues. Germline CDR1 and CDR2: SGHRS and YFSETQ. The CDR3 region is CASSSKQALNTEAFF. The CDR3 DNA reads as TGCGCCAGCAGTTCCAAACAGGCGCTGAACACTGAAGCTTTCTTT.

The genes are TRBV10-3 and TRBJ2-2, with 10 bases identical to TRBD2. This CDR3 is built from 15 residues. The germline CDR1 and CDR2 sequences are ENHRY and SYGVKD. Losses at the gene ends were 4 bases for V and 9 bases for J; bases not matched to a gene: 8. The CDR3 reads CAISGAGTSVRELFF. CDR3 nucleotide sequence: TGTGCCATCAGTGGGGCCGGGACTAGCGTTAGGGAGCTGTTTTTT.

The chain combines TRBV7-2 with TRBJ1-4; TRBD1 might be the D (6 bases). V dropped 1 base and J dropped 1 base, with 10 bases sitting between them. CDR3 length: 16 amino acids. Per germline, CDR1 SGHTA and CDR2 FQGNSA. DNA of the CDR3: TGTGCCAGCAGCTTAGTGCTAGGGGGAACTAATGAAAAACTGTTTTTT. This translates into CASSLVLGGTNEKLFF.

The CDR3 DNA is TGTGCCAGCAGCGACCGGGGACAGGGGGCTCAGCCCCAGCATTTT. Encoded protein: CASSDRGQGAQPQHF. This rearrangement joins TRBV3-1 (or the pseudogene TRBV3-2) to TRBJ1-5; 12 bases align to TRBD1. The V segment lost 5 bases and the J segment 6 bases; nucleotides outside the gene matches: 5. The CDR3 consists of 15 residues. The germline gives CDR1 LGHDT, CDR2 YNNKEL (reference sequence).

The chain uses TRBV10-1 and TRBJ2-1, with 7 bases aligning to TRBD1. The CDR3 covers 16 residues. Germline values: CDR1 WNHNN, CDR2 SYGVQD (reference sequence). V was clipped by 2 bases and J by 5 bases; unmatched bases: 9. In nucleotides, the CDR3 is TGCGCCAGCAGTGAGATGGGCAGGGGGTTGGACAATGAGCAGTTCTTC. Amino acids: CASSEMGRGLDNEQFF.